This T cell receptor beta chain was documented in a study of human T cells and chemical hapten exposure. Study at large: Patches that contained 0.01% DPC were applied to the upper back and read at 6 days.

Only a few counts were recorded for this clonotype. Its antigen is unknown. Germline loops: CDR1 KGHDR, CDR2 SFDVKD. The V and J ends lost 6 bases and 1 base respectively, with 10 bases between them. The CDR3 spans 14 residues. Per the original data handling: Samples contained a median of roughly 93,000 TCRs, with a range of about 23,224 to 690,600. TCRdb fed the RACE reads into MiXCR, producing one record per CDR3 protein. TCRdb assigned the V and J calls; the authors' analysis was not used. Of roughly 56,000 distinct CDR3 sequences in the sample, approximately 9.7% are singletons; the top ten hold around a tenth. Described time point: pre-sensitization, week 0. This sample's treatment: therapeutic diphenylcyclopropenone sensitization with weekly scalp DPC. Total RNA extraction was carried out from unfractionated whole blood. Study-level points and caveats: TCRs at high frequency, those above 1 in 1000, did not change with DPC sensitization. In comparison with controls, expanded TCRs gave rise to a significantly larger number of large CDR3 similarity clusters.

The sample here was whole blood, taken in connection with sensitization to the hapten diphenylcyclopropenone (DPC). The clonotype was recovered from a woman in her twenties or thirties with alopecia areata. Some clones in this sample may be carry-over from other donors' samples. The V gene is TRBV24-1, the J gene TRBJ2-3; D unresolved. DNA for the CDR3: TGTGCCACCAGTTCCGCTCAAGGCACAGATACGCAGTATTTT. This sequence encodes CATSSAQGTDTQYF.